This T cell receptor beta chain appears in the sequencing data of a study of T-cell reconstitution after alpha-beta-depleted transplantation in children. Study-wide results and caveats: Among T cells one year after transplant, newly produced cells accounted for most counts and diversity. Diversity of TCRbeta at day 60 was high in some patients, arising from surviving recipient T cells and thymic progenitors.

The CDR3 is 15 residues long. V was pared by 0 bases and J by 4 bases, with 11 bases between. Looked up from germline, CDR1 is SGHTA and CDR2 is FQGNSA. This clonotype has at least ten counts. Its antigen is currently unknown. The TCRbeta library was prepared with unique molecular identifiers. TCRdb processed the PCR reads anew with MiXCR; each CDR3 protein has one entry. The sample lists fewer than 550,000 distinct CDR3 sequences, around 10% seen once, with less than 15% in the top ten. The input for sequencing was PBMCs, mostly from graft donor cells, taken 180 days after TCRalphabeta/CD19-depleted stem cell transplant. The sequence was collected from a female patient aged 2-15 years who had a stem cell transplant for aplastic anemia, so the T cells may come from the graft donor. The chain joins TRBV7-2 to TRBJ2-3; D gene unclear. Here the CDR3 reads CASSLATTPSDTQYF. DNA of the CDR3: TGTGCCAGCAGCTTAGCGACGACCCCGTCAGATACGCAGTATTTT.